What follows is one TCR beta chain and its context. The CDR3 totals 15 residues. J gave up 6 bases and V 0 bases, and 5 bases lay outside the gene matches. Germline V gene lookup returns CDR1 LNHNV and CDR2 YYDKDF (reference sequence). The sample is drawn from a study of shared T cell receptors in the human thymus. TCRdb keeps only in-frame clones here, not all; method: immunoSEQ multiplex PCR. In the table there are 600,000 to 900,000 clones, 70% to 90% of which are singletons. These data were also filed under a second study, of human thymus T cells. Per that paper: Thymic and blood repertoires seemed to favor certain V and J genes. Unrelated individuals had highly overlapping thymic repertoires, as reported in related research.

The receptor comes from a girl under three years old with a congenital heart defect. The sequencing sample was made of thymocytes. The V gene is TRBV15, the J gene TRBJ1-2, with 9 bases fitting TRBD1. The DNA of the CDR3 is TGTGCCACCAGCAGAGATAGGGACAGGGATCATGGCTACACCTTC. Translating it yields CATSRDRDRDHGYTF.